Listed below are T cell receptor beta chains from one sample, sequenced in a study of CD8 T cells in ankylosing spondylitis. MiXCR, applied by TCRdb to the 5' RACE reads, yields one record per CDR3 protein. The repertoire holds approximately 31,000 distinct CDR3 sequences, with about 30% as singletons. The sequencing sample was made of synovial fluid, either unsorted or a sorted T cell fraction (not recorded which). These receptor sequences come from a male donor with ankylosing spondylitis. Both conserved end residues are part of each CDR3. The D gene is left open where the match is weak. The size of a clone is reported for some rows only, either as once, few or many, or as a class for expanded clones.

d_call	clone_size	j_call	v_call	cdr3_aa	cdr3_nt
-	few	TRBJ2-1	TRBV27	CASSLARDEQFF	TGTGCCAGCAGTTTAGCCAGGGATGAGCAGTTCTTC
-	few	TRBJ1-5	TRBV7-6	CASSLSAGYSNQPQHF	TGTGCCAGCAGCTTATCGGCAGGTTATAGCAATCAGCCCCAGCATTTT
-	few	TRBJ1-6	TRBV7-9	CASSRNRGGQEPLHF	TGTGCCAGCAGCCGTAACCGCGGGGGTCAGGAGCCCCTCCACTTT
TRBD1	few	TRBJ1-5	TRBV30	CAWSPRGDRGANQPQHF	TGTGCCTGGAGCCCTAGGGGGGACAGGGGAGCGAATCAGCCCCAGCATTTT
-	-	TRBJ2-1	TRBV6-4	CASSERDMDEQFF	TGTGCCAGCAGTGAACGGGATATGGATGAGCAGTTCTTC
-	-	TRBJ2-5	TRBV11-3	CASSPRGSKETQYF	TGTGCCAGCAGCCCAAGGGGGTCGAAAGAGACCCAGTACTTC
-	-	TRBJ2-7	TRBV7-9	CASSALGRSSYEQYF	TGTGCCAGCAGCGCGCTGGGACGGAGCTCCTACGAGCAGTACTTC
-	-	TRBJ2-7	TRBV5-6	CASSFGPYEQYF	TGTGCCAGCAGCTTTGGGCCTTACGAGCAGTACTTC
-	-	TRBJ2-1	TRBV10-2	CASSEVTAYNEQFF	TGCGCCAGCAGTGAGGTAACGGCCTACAATGAGCAGTTCTTC
-	-	TRBJ1-2	TRBV4-1	CASSLASNQVREGGYGYTF	TGCGCCAGCAGCCTAGCCTCCAACCAGGTCCGGGAAGGAGGCTATGGCTACACCTTC
TRBD1	-	TRBJ1-5	TRBV2	CASRGWDRVSNQPQHF	TGTGCCAGCAGGGGGTGGGACAGGGTGAGCAATCAGCCCCAGCATTTT
-	-	TRBJ2-7	TRBV2	CASSDGSLDQYEQYF	TGTGCCAGCAGTGACGGGAGTCTTGATCAATACGAGCAGTACTTC
TRBD1	-	TRBJ2-1	TRBV11-2	CASSPMYGTAYNEQFF	TGTGCCAGCAGCCCGATGTACGGGACAGCCTACAATGAGCAGTTCTTC
-	-	TRBJ2-1	TRBV7-6	CASSLTDGRSNEQFF	TGTGCCAGCAGCTTAACGGACGGAAGGAGCAATGAGCAGTTCTTC
TRBD2	-	TRBJ2-2	TRBV10-2	CASKGLAGVRTGELFF	TGCGCCAGCAAAGGACTAGCGGGAGTCCGCACCGGGGAGCTGTTTTTT
-	many	TRBJ2-3	TRBV2	CASSEAQGIRDTQYF	TGTGCCAGCAGTGAAGCGCAGGGGATTCGGGATACGCAGTATTTT
-	-	TRBJ1-1	TRBV5-4	CASSLDGAQLPEAFF	TGTGCCAGCAGCTTGGATGGGGCGCAGCTCCCTGAAGCTTTCTTT
TRBD1	-	TRBJ1-2	TRBV19	CASTRGRQGRNYGYTF	TGTGCCAGTACCAGGGGGCGACAGGGGAGAAACTATGGCTACACCTTC
-	-	TRBJ2-3	TRBV11-2	CASSLVVWDTDTQYF	TGTGCCAGCAGCTTAGTGGTTTGGGACACAGATACGCAGTATTTT
-	-	TRBJ2-5	TRBV11-2	CASSLVAEAGETQYF	TGTGCCAGCAGCTTAGTTGCGGAGGCGGGGGAGACCCAGTACTTC
-	-	TRBJ1-1	TRBV7-9	CASSFGGGTEAFF	TGTGCCAGCAGCTTCGGGGGTGGCACTGAAGCTTTCTTT
-	many	TRBJ1-1	TRBV30	CAWSGSKGEAFF	TGTGCCTGGAGTGGCTCGAAGGGTGAAGCTTTCTTT
-	many	TRBJ2-5	TRBV11-1	CASSFLKGGSDQETQYF	TGTGCCAGCAGCTTCCTCAAGGGGGGCTCCGATCAAGAGACCCAGTACTTC
TRBD2	-	TRBJ2-1	TRBV2	CASSRGLAGGPGTYNEQFF	TGTGCCAGCAGCCGCGGACTAGCGGGAGGGCCAGGGACCTACAATGAGCAGTTCTTC
-	few	TRBJ2-7	TRBV18	CASSPPDFYEQYF	TGTGCCAGCTCACCACCGGATTTCTACGAGCAGTACTTC
-	-	TRBJ2-7	TRBV11-2	CASSLDVTDYEQYF	TGTGCCAGCAGCTTAGATGTGACAGATTACGAGCAGTACTTC
-	-	TRBJ2-5	TRBV12-3/TRBV12-4	CASSLVSSQETQYF	TGTGCCAGCAGTTTGGTTAGCAGCCAAGAGACCCAGTACTTC
TRBD1	many	TRBJ1-1	TRBV7-6	CASSYSQGVNTEAFF	TGTGCCAGCAGCTACTCACAGGGGGTCAACACTGAAGCTTTCTTT
-	many	TRBJ1-1	TRBV5-1	CASSLVDGWNTEAFF	TGCGCCAGCAGCTTGGTGGATGGGTGGAACACTGAAGCTTTCTTT
-	many	TRBJ2-2	TRBV12-3/TRBV12-4	CASSPELEYPTGELFF	TGTGCCAGCAGTCCAGAACTTGAGTATCCTACCGGGGAGCTGTTTTTT
-	few	TRBJ2-5	TRBV11-2	CASSLEWTQETQYF	TGTGCCAGCAGCTTAGAGTGGACCCAGGAGACCCAGTACTTC
-	-	TRBJ1-1	TRBV10-3	CAISESVGRTEAFF	TGTGCCATAAGTGAGTCTGTGGGGAGGACTGAAGCTTTCTTT
-	-	TRBJ1-3	TRBV6-1	CASTDEGLGNTIYF	TGTGCCAGCACCGATGAGGGGCTGGGAAACACCATATATTTT
-	-	TRBJ2-7	TRBV5-4	CASSLGDGRSYEQYF	TGTGCCAGCAGCTTGGGGGACGGCCGCTCCTACGAGCAGTACTTC
TRBD2	many	TRBJ2-7	TRBV5-1	CASSLANFQGLAGSSGYEQYF	TGCGCCAGCAGCTTGGCCAATTTTCAGGGACTAGCGGGAAGTTCGGGCTACGAGCAGTACTTC
TRBD1	few	TRBJ2-1	TRBV7-9	CASTPGQGYNEQFF	TGTGCCAGCACACCGGGACAGGGCTACAATGAGCAGTTCTTC
-	many	TRBJ2-1	TRBV5-1	CASSLAGDEQFF	TGCGCCAGCAGCTTGGCCGGTGATGAGCAGTTCTTC
-	few	TRBJ2-6	TRBV6-1	CASSEGGSGANVLTF	TGTGCCAGCAGTGAAGGAGGGTCTGGGGCCAACGTCCTGACTTTC
-	-	TRBJ2-3	TRBV5-4	CASSPLQDTSTDTQYF	TGTGCCAGCAGCCCCTTACAGGACACCAGCACAGATACGCAGTATTTT
TRBD2	many	TRBJ2-1	TRBV7-9	CASSPLGSGRLYNEQFF	TGTGCCAGCAGCCCCCTGGGTAGCGGGAGGTTGTACAATGAGCAGTTCTTC